The clone carrying this TCR beta chain has ten or more counts. It was RNA transcripts that yielded the amplified TCR beta CDR3 regions. In the first-round RT-PCR of the TCR CDR3, the HTBI primer set was used. TCRdb independently ran MiXCR on the multiplex PCR reads; one entry per CDR3 protein. The profile shows about 580,000 distinct CDR3 sequences, approximately 15% of them singletons. These data come from a study of T cells in Graves' hyperthyroidism and ophthalmopathy. The material sequenced was blood. This sequence was found in a woman aged 25-40 years with Graves' hyperthyroidism that later progressed to Graves' ophthalmopathy.

In nucleotides, the CDR3 is TGTGCCAGCAGTTACTCCCACCTAGCGGGAGGGTTTACGCAGTATTTT. Encoded protein: CASSYSHLAGGFTQYF. The genes are TRBV6-5 and TRBJ2-3; 12 nucleotides line up with TRBD2. V lost 0 bases, J lost 8 bases, and 6 bases stayed unmatched. CDR1 and CDR2 (germline): MNHEY, SVGAGI. CDR3 length: 16 amino acids.